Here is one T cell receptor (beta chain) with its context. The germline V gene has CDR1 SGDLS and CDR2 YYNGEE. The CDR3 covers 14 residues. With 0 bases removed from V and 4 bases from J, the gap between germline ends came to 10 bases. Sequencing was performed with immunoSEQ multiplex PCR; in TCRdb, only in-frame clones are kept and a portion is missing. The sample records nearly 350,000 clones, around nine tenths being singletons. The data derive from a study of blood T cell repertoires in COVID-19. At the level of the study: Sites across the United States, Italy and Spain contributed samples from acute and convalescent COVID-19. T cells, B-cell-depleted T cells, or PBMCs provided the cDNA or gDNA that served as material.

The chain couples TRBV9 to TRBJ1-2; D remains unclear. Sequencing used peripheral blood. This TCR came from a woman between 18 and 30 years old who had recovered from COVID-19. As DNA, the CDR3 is TGTGCCAGCAGCGTAGATGGCGGCAGCTATGGCTACACCTTC. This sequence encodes CASSVDGGSYGYTF.